The 7 T cell receptor beta chains below all came from one sample that was sequenced in a study of T cells in Graves' hyperthyroidism and ophthalmopathy. Amplification targeted TCR beta CDR3 regions from RNA transcripts. First-round RT-PCR targeting the TCR CDR3 was performed with the HTBI primer set. One entry per CDR3 protein results from TCRdb running MiXCR on the multiplex PCR reads. The sample has approximately 600,000 distinct CDR3 sequences, 12% to 15% seen once; the top ten hold roughly 7%. Material: blood. The receptors stem from a woman between 18 and 30 years old with Graves' ophthalmopathy.

The chain employs TRBV5-6 and TRBJ1-1; D ambiguous. CDR1 is SGHDT, CDR2 YYEEEE, per germline. The CDR3 spans 13 residues. V was pared by 7 bases and J by 0 bases, with 10 bases between. CDR3 in DNA: TGTGCCAGCGCGGCCGGGCTGAACACTGAAGCTTTCTTT. It encodes CASAAGLNTEAFF.

This clonotype showed up many times. This chain links TRBV12-3 or TRBV12-4 with TRBJ1-2; 9 positions match TRBD1. J gave up 5 bases and V 3 bases, and 7 bases lay outside the gene matches. CDR3 length: 15 amino acids. The CDR3 region is CASSFNPTGGYGYTF. Written as DNA, the CDR3 is TGTGCCAGCAGTTTTAACCCGACAGGGGGATATGGCTACACCTTC.

This clonotype has at least ten counts. V is TRBV27 and J is TRBJ1-3; D gene unclear. Germline-derived CDR1 and CDR2 are MNHEY and SMNVEV (reference sequence). Trimming left V 7 bases short and J 1 base short, with 5 bases between. CDR3 length: 12 amino acids. The CDR3 DNA follows: TGTGCCAGCATAGGGTCTGGAAACACCATATATTTT. Protein product: CASIGSGNTIYF.

V is TRBV25-1 and J is TRBJ2-7; D perhaps matches TRBD1 (5 bases). The CDR3 totals 13 residues. Deletions cut 5 bases from V and 2 bases from J, with 10 bases between. The germline V gene encodes CDR1 MGHDK and CDR2 SYGVNS. The chain's CDR3 is CASSRRTTYEQYF. The CDR3, as DNA: TGTGCCAGCAGTAGGCGGACAACCTACGAGCAGTACTTC.

This clonotype was detected many times. V is TRBV28 and J is TRBJ2-1, with 11 bases fitting TRBD2. The CDR3 covers 17 residues. The V gene's germline CDR1 is MDHEN and CDR2 SYDVKM. V lost 3 bases to trimming and J lost 4 bases; unmatched junction nucleotides: 8. This CDR3 reads CASSFLPSGGRYNEQFF. The CDR3, as DNA: TGTGCCAGCAGTTTTTTACCTAGCGGGGGGAGATACAATGAGCAGTTCTTC.

The table lists this clonotype with a few counts. This is likely an artifact of a read error, given a far larger clone one base away. This chain uses TRBV27 with TRBJ1-1; D call uncertain. The CDR3 runs 13 residues. Germline V lookup: CDR1 MNHEY, CDR2 SMNVEV (reference sequence). CDR3: CAGSWTVNTEAFF. CDR3 nucleotides: TGTGCCGGCAGTTGGACGGTGAACACTGAAGCTTTCTTT.

This clonotype was picked up many times. The gene calls are TRBV6-1 and TRBJ2-3; 8 bases align to TRBD1. V lost 7 bases, J lost 2 bases, and 5 bases stayed unmatched. This CDR3 contains 14 residues. Germline CDR1 and CDR2: MNHNS and SASEGT. The CDR3 is CASKRTGSTDTQYF. The CDR3 DNA is TGTGCCAGCAAGCGGACAGGGTCCACAGATACGCAGTATTTT.